These T cell receptor beta chains were read from a single sample in a study of shared clonotypes between healthy human individuals. Clones were read by immunoSEQ multiplex PCR, and TCRdb kept only the in-frame ones, dropping some. Of approximately 2,000,000 clones in the sample, approximately 90% were seen once. The specimen was naive CD4+ T cells from PBMCs. These receptors originate from a man between 18 and 35 years old in good health. Some clones in this sample may be carry-over from other donors' samples. Each CDR3 is given without its conserved first and last residue.

TRBJ2-3	TRBV5-4	ASSKFSGTDTQY
TRBJ2-7	TRBV4-1	ASSQEAGLAGGVGQY
TRBJ2-7	TRBV5-1	ASSPKDRTLLYEQY
TRBJ1-2	TRBV7-3	ASSFLGTGEGYT
TRBJ2-1	TRBV11-3	ASSSRLAAYNEQF
TRBJ2-3	TRBV7-9	ASSLPRLAGGTDTQY
TRBJ1-3	TRBV2	ASSTLRGVGGNTIY
TRBJ2-5	TRBV5-1	ASSLFPQGAGETQY
TRBJ2-2	TRBV18	ASSPGQGDTGELF
TRBJ2-7	TRBV7-9	ASSKTSGSSYEQY
TRBJ2-5	TRBV5-1	ASSLGAGETQY
TRBJ1-1	TRBV30	AWGRDRVWLNTEAF
TRBJ1-2	TRBV14	ASSSTSGGAGYGYT
TRBJ2-7	TRBV11-2	ASSLVGDPYEQY
TRBJ1-2	TRBV6-4	ASSDLRGQNGYT
TRBJ2-7	TRBV5-5	ASSVTSGEQYEQY
TRBJ1-2	TRBV7-9	ASPPDGGYGYT
TRBJ1-5	TRBV5-1	ASSLVAGGNQPQH
TRBJ2-7	TRBV6-6	ASSYHDLRGTYEQY
TRBJ2-1	TRBV28	ASRSGRTSGYNEQF
TRBJ1-1	TRBV7-3	ASSLRRDGEAF
TRBJ2-3	TRBV6-1	ASSGIPKNTDTQY
TRBJ1-1	TRBV5-6	ASSLAGEAF
TRBJ2-2	TRBV7-9	ASSFDRDRGAGELF
TRBJ1-2	TRBV18	ASSPPADNYGYT
TRBJ1-2	TRBV5-6	ASSPSMRRGYGYT
TRBJ2-3	TRBV10-2	ASSRKDTDTQY
TRBJ2-7	TRBV28	ASRTSGKDYEQY
TRBJ2-3	TRBV5-1	ASHGGASGSTDTQY
TRBJ2-3	TRBV6-5	ASSPRAGGTDTQY
TRBJ1-2	TRBV28	ASSTSGHLNYGYT
TRBJ1-3	TRBV10-3	AISERGQSSGNTIY
TRBJ1-1	TRBV6-5	ASSYSRRGTEAF
TRBJ1-2	TRBV9	ASSGRGSANYGYT